This entry concerns a single TCR beta chain. In the original processing: From reference gene primer amplification, estimates of nucleated cell counts were derived. The protocol was immunoSEQ multiplex PCR, while the TCRdb copy is restricted to in-frame clones and leaves out a portion. For V, J and clone size, that table is used; D and trimming come from the DNA. Counted here are about 34,000 clones, roughly four fifths occurring once; the ten biggest clones make up around 15%. The CDR3 is 13 amino acids. Trimming stripped 0 bases from V and 4 bases from J, with 7 bases between. CDR1 and CDR2 (germline): GTSNPN, SVGIG (reference sequence). The sample comes from a study of blood T cell repertoires in COVID-19. Study at large: Samples of COVID-19 (acute and convalescent) were obtained from the United States, Italy and Spain. Sources were T cells, B-cell-depleted T cells, or PBMCs; the material itself was cDNA or gDNA.

Specimen: peripheral blood. The TCR originated in a human donor in a cohort sampled during active COVID-19. This rearrangement joins TRBV30 to TRBJ1-3; TRBD1 might be the D (6 bases). CDR3 nucleotide sequence: TGTGCCTGGAGTGTTCAGGGGGGAAACACCATATATTTT. Its protein product is CAWSVQGGNTIYF.